A selection of T cell receptor beta chains follows, all from one sample in a study of cytomegalovirus exposure and HLA in healthy donors. Clones were read by immunoSEQ multiplex PCR, and TCRdb kept only the in-frame ones, dropping some. The sample lists approximately 190,000 clones; roughly 80% were seen once. Sequencing input: PBMCs. These TCRs come from a woman under 30 in good health and CMV-seronegative. The CDR3 runs from the conserved cysteine through the conserved F or W. The order of the fields is D gene, V gene, clone size, J gene, CDR3 DNA, CDR3 protein. A D gene is named only where the DNA matches it firmly. Part of the rows lack a size; the others show once, few, many or a class for expanded clones.

>-|TRBV27|few|TRBJ2-5
TGTGCCAGCAGTTTCGACCAAGAGACCCAGTACTTC
CASSFDQETQYF
>TRBD1|TRBV6-5|few|TRBJ2-3
TGTGCCAGCAGTTACTCGGGGACAGGGGTGGATACGCAGTATTTT
CASSYSGTGVDTQYF
>-|TRBV19|-|TRBJ2-1
TGTGCCAGTAGTATACGGGGTCTCTCCTACAATGAGCAGTTCTTC
CASSIRGLSYNEQFF
>-|TRBV29-1|-|TRBJ2-5
TGCAGCGTTGAAGATGAGGGTAAAGAGACCCAGTACTTC
CSVEDEGKETQYF
>TRBD1|TRBV7-9|-|TRBJ1-4
TGTGCCAGCAGCTCCACCGGGACAGAAAATGAAAAACTGTTTTTT
CASSSTGTENEKLFF
>-|TRBV7-9|-|TRBJ1-1
TGTGCCAGCAGCCCAGGACTCAGGAACACTGAAGCTTTCTTT
CASSPGLRNTEAFF
>-|TRBV7-9|-|TRBJ2-3
TGTGCCAGCAGCTTAGGGGTTCAGGGCGGTGATACGCAGTATTTT
CASSLGVQGGDTQYF
>-|TRBV5-5|-|TRBJ1-2
TGTGCCAGCAGCTTCGGCTTAGGGAGGGACTATGGCTACACCTTC
CASSFGLGRDYGYTF
>-|TRBV7-6|-|TRBJ2-2
TGTGCCAGCAGCCCACCGGATGTGGGGCCCGCCGGGGAGCTGTTTTTT
CASSPPDVGPAGELFF
>TRBD1|TRBV11-3|few|TRBJ2-5
TGTGCCAGCAGCCGGGACAGGGGGCAAGAGACCCAGTACTTC
CASSRDRGQETQYF